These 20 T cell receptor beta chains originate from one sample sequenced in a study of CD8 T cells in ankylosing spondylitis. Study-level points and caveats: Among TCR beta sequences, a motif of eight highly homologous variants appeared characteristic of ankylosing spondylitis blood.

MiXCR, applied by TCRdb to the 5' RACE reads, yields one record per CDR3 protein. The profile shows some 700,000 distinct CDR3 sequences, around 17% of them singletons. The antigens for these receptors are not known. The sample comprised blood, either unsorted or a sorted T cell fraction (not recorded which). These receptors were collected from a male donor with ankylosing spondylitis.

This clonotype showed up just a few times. CDR3 coding DNA: TGTGCCAGCAGCCCGCGAGGAAAGAGGGGTGAAAAACTGTTTTTT. Translating gives CASSPRGKRGEKLFF. The chain uses TRBV5-6 and TRBJ1-4, with D possibly TRBD1 on 5 matching bases. Germline V gene data show CDR1 as SGHDT and CDR2 as YYEEEE. The CDR3 totals 15 residues. V shed 4 bases and J shed 7 bases, with 17 bases lying between them.

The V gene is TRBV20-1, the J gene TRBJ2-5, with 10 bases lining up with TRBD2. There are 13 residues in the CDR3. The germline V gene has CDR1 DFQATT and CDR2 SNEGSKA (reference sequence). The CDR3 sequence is CSPKRGGVETQYF. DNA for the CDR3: TGCAGCCCCAAGCGGGGGGGCGTGGAGACCCAGTACTTC.

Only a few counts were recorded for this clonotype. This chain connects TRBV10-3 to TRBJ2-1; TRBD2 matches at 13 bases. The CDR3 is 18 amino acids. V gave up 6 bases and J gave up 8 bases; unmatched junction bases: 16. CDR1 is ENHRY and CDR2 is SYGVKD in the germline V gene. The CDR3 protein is CAISPGGTSGDNWDEQFF. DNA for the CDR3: TGTGCCATCAGCCCAGGGGGGACTAGCGGGGACAACTGGGATGAGCAGTTCTTC.

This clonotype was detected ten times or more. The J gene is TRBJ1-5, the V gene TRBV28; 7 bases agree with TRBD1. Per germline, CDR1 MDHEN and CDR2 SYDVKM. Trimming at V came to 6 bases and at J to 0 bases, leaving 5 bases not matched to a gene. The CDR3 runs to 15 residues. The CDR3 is CASSPTGTSNQPQHF. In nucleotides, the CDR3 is TGTGCCAGCAGCCCGACAGGGACTAGCAATCAGCCCCAGCATTTT.

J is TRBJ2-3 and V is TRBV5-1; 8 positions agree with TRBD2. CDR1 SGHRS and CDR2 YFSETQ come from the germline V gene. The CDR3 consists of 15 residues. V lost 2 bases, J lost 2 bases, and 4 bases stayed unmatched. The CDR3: CASSFLAGTTDTQYF. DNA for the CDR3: TGCGCCAGCAGCTTTCTAGCGGGCACCACAGATACGCAGTATTTT. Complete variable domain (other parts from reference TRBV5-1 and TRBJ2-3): KAGVTQTPRYLIKTRGQQVTLSCSPISGHRSVSWYQQTPGQGLQFLFEYFSETQRNKGNFPGRFSGRQFSNSRSEMNVSTLELGDSALYLCASSFLAGTTDTQYFGPGTRLTVL.

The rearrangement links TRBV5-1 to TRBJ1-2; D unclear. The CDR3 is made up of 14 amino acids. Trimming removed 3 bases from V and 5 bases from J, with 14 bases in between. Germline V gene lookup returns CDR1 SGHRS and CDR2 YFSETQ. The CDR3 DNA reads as TGCGCCAGCAGCTGGAGGGCGCAGGAATATGGCTACACCTTC. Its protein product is CASSWRAQEYGYTF.

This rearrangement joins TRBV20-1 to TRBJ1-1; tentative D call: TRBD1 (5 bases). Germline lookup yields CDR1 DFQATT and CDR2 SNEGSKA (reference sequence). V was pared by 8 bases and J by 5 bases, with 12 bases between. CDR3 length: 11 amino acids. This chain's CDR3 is CSPRVGTEAFF. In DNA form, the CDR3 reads TGCAGTCCCAGGGTGGGTACTGAAGCTTTCTTT.

The CDR3 loop is CSAYPRDRVNSPLHF. CDR3 DNA sequence: TGCAGTGCTTACCCGAGGGACAGGGTTAATTCACCCCTCCACTTT. The chain carries TRBV20-1 and TRBJ1-6, with 9 bases fitting TRBD1. The CDR3 spans 15 residues. The junction had 8 bases not matched to a gene; V was cut back by 5 bases and J by 6 bases. The germline V gene has CDR1 DFQATT and CDR2 SNEGSKA (reference sequence).

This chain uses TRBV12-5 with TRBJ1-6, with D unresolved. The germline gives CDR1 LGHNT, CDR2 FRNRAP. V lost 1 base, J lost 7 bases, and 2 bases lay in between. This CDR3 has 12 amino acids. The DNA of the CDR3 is TGTGCTAGTGGTTTGGAAAATTCACCCCTCCACTTT. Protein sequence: CASGLENSPLHF.

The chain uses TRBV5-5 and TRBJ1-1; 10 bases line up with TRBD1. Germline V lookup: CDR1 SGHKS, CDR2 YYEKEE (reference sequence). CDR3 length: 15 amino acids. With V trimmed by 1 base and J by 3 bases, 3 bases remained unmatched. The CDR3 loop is CASSLRGQGDTEAFF. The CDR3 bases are TGTGCCAGCAGCTTGAGAGGACAGGGGGACACTGAAGCTTTCTTT.

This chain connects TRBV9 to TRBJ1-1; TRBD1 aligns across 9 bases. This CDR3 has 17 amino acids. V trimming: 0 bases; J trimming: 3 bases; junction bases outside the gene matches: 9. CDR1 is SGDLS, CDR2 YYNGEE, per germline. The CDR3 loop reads CASSVGYRGQGDTEAFF. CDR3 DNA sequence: TGTGCCAGCAGCGTAGGATATCGGGGACAGGGAGACACTGAAGCTTTCTTT.

This chain's CDR3 is CASSLGTGGAEQPQHF. Here the CDR3 DNA reads TGCGCCAGCAGCTTGGGGACAGGGGGCGCGGAACAGCCCCAGCATTTT. The genes are TRBV5-1 and TRBJ1-5, with 11 bases that match TRBD1. CDR1 and CDR2 from the germline V gene are SGHRS and YFSETQ. V dropped 0 bases and J dropped 7; count of bases not matched to a gene: 6. This CDR3 is 16 amino acids long. Based on the CDR3 plus reference TRBV5-1 and TRBJ1-5, the full variable domain is KAGVTQTPRYLIKTRGQQVTLSCSPISGHRSVSWYQQTPGQGLQFLFEYFSETQRNKGNFPGRFSGRQFSNSRSEMNVSTLELGDSALYLCASSLGTGGAEQPQHFGDGTRLSIL.

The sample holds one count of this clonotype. CDR3 DNA sequence: TGTGCCAGTAGTATAGATCTGGAGAGTAAACCGAACACTGAAGCTTTCTTT. Encoded protein: CASSIDLESKPNTEAFF. The chain couples TRBV19 to TRBJ1-1; D remains ambiguous. The CDR3 has 17 amino acids. Trimming cost V 0 bases and J 1 base, with 15 bases left between them. The germline V gene encodes CDR1 LNHDA and CDR2 SQIVND (reference sequence). Full variable domain (remainder filled in from reference TRBV19 and TRBJ1-1): DGGITQSPKYLFRKEGQNVTLSCEQNLNHDAMYWYRQDPGQGLRLIYYSQIVNDFQKGDIAEGYSVSREKKESFPLTVTSAQKNPTAFYLCASSIDLESKPNTEAFFGQGTRLTVV.

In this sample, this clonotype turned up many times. The CDR3 is CASSQGTGTGGAFTF. The CDR3 DNA is TGCGCCAGCAGCCAAGGAACCGGGACAGGGGGCGCATTCACCTTC. The chain employs TRBV4-3 and TRBJ1-2, with 12 bases matching TRBD1. The CDR3 has 15 residues. The trim removed 1 base at V and 13 bases at J, leaving 10 bases unmatched. Germline V gene data show CDR1 as LGHNA and CDR2 as YSLEER.

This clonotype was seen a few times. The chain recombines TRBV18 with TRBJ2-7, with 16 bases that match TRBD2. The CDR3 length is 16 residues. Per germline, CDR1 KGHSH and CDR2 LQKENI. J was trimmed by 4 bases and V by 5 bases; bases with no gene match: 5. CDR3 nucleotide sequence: TGTGCCAGCTCAGCGGGACTAGCGGGAGGGGGATACGAGCAGTACTTC. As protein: CASSAGLAGGGYEQYF.

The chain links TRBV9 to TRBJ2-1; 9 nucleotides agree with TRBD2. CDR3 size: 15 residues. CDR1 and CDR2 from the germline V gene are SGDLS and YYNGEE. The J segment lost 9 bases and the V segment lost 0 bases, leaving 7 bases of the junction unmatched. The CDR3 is CASSVVGSGSSEQFF. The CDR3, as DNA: TGTGCCAGCAGCGTAGTAGGTAGCGGGAGCAGTGAGCAGTTCTTC.

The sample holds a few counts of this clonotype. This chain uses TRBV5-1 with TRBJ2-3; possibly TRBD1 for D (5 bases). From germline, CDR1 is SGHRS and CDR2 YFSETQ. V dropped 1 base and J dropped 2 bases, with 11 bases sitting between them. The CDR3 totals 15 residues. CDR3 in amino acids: CASSLLVGDTDTQYF. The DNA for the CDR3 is TGCGCCAGCAGCTTGTTAGTAGGGGACACAGATACGCAGTATTTT.

The CDR3 region is CASSFGLASPEQYF. The CDR3 DNA sequence: TGTGCCAGCAGCTTTGGACTAGCGAGCCCTGAGCAGTACTTC. This chain uses TRBV28 with TRBJ2-7, with TRBD2 matching over 9 bases. The CDR3 covers 14 residues. CDR1 MDHEN and CDR2 SYDVKM come from the germline V gene. Germline trimming cut 6 bases from V and 7 bases from J; bases unmatched to any gene: 10.

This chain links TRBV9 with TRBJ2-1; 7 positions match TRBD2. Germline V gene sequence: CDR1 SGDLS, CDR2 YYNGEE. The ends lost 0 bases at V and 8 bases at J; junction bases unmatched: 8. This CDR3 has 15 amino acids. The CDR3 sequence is CASSVGTSFNDEQFF. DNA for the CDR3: TGTGCCAGCAGCGTAGGGACTAGTTTTAACGATGAGCAGTTCTTC.

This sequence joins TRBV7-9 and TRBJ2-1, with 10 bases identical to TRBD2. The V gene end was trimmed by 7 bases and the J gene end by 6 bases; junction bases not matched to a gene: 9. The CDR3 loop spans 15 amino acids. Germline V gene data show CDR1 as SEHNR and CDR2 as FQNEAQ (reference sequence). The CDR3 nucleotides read TGTGCCAGCAAGGGTAGCGGGAGGAGTGGCAATGAGCAGTTCTTC. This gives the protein CASKGSGRSGNEQFF.